The source of this T cell receptor (beta chain) is a study of CD8+CD57+ T cells in acquired aplastic anemia. Broader study findings: In common between the patients and the controls were approximately 30 CD8+ CDR3 sequences.

Notes on this clonotype: What it binds is not known.

The TCR beta profiling, which covered VDJ combination and CDR3 sequence, was carried out using genomic DNA as the template. In TCRdb, the reads were re-called with MiXCR into one record per CDR3 protein. The table shows a few hundred thousand distinct CDR3 sequences, with about a third occurring only once. V lost 8 bases to trimming and J lost 2 bases; unmatched junction nucleotides: 5. Germline values: CDR1 MGHDK, CDR2 SYGVNS. The CDR3 is 14 amino acids. This clonotype originated in a human donor in good health, serving as a control. Input material: sorted CD4+, CD8+, or CD8+CD57+ T cells (not recorded which) from PBMCs. This chain links TRBV25-1 with TRBJ2-3, with TRBD2 matching 9 bases. CDR3 DNA sequence: TGTGCCAGCGGACAGCGGGGGGACACAGATACGCAGTATTTT. It is translated as CASGQRGDTDTQYF.